One T cell receptor beta chain is described in this entry. The entry originates in a study of identifying expanded T cells in peripheral blood. Germline values: CDR1 SGHNT, CDR2 YENEEA. The CDR3 consists of 11 residues. The V end lost 3 bases, the J end lost 5 bases, and 3 bases lay between the germline ends. Clones were read by immunoSEQ multiplex PCR, and TCRdb kept only the in-frame ones, dropping some. The sample records around 94,000 clones, more than 75% being singletons. The rearrangement links TRBV11-3 to TRBJ2-3; D gene unclear. Source material: blood. This receptor was obtained from a person aged 18 to 70 in good health. CDR3 DNA sequence: TGTGCCAGCAGCTTCGAAGATACGCAGTATTTT. Protein: CASSFEDTQYF.